These 28 T cell receptor beta chains were all obtained from the same sample, sequenced in a study of early T cells in non-severe SARS-CoV-2 infection. One entry per CDR3 protein, called by TCRdb with MiXCR from the 5' RACE reads. The sample contains roughly 64,000 distinct CDR3 sequences, approximately 14% of which appear only once. The sample consisted of whole blood. The receptor source for this set is an adult who was a healthcare worker with PCR-confirmed SARS-CoV-2 infection or an uninfected control (not recorded which).

This clonotype was detected many times. V and J are TRBV5-1 and TRBJ2-5, with TRBD1 as a possible D gene (7 bases). Trimming shortened V by 4 bases and J by 7 bases, and 17 bases separated the two germline ends. CDR3 length: 14 amino acids. The V gene's germline CDR1 is SGHRS and CDR2 YFSETQ. The CDR3 here is CASSPGDSTWTQYF. In DNA, the CDR3 is TGCGCCAGCAGCCCGGGGGACAGTACTTGGACCCAGTACTTC. The full variable domain, completed using reference TRBV5-1 and TRBJ2-5, is KAGVTQTPRYLIKTRGQQVTLSCSPISGHRSVSWYQQTPGQGLQFLFEYFSETQRNKGNFPGRFSGRQFSNSRSEMNVSTLELGDSALYLCASSPGDSTWTQYFGPGTRLLVL.

The chain employs TRBV6-5 and TRBJ2-5, with a tentative D call TRBD2 (7 bases). CDR1 is MNHEY and CDR2 is SVGAGI in the germline V gene. The ends were cut back, 6 bases at V and 0 bases at J, with 14 bases in the middle. This CDR3 has 15 residues. CDR3 sequence: CASRRGGRYQETQYF. The CDR3 region has the DNA TGTGCCAGCAGGAGGGGGGGACGATACCAAGAGACCCAGTACTTC.

This clonotype was found many times. The chain carries TRBV6-5 and TRBJ1-4; a possible D gene is TRBD1 (5 bases). Germline values: CDR1 MNHEY, CDR2 SVGAGI. Trimming pared 2 bases from V and 5 bases from J, leaving 9 bases between. The CDR3 has 14 residues. The CDR3 DNA is TGTGCCAGCAGTTACCGGGGGGGGAATGAAAAACTGTTTTTT. Protein product: CASSYRGGNEKLFF.

Comments on this clonotype: This could be a read error, since a much larger clone is one nucleotide away. The genes are TRBV27 and TRBJ2-5, with D perhaps matching TRBD1 (8 bases). Trimming shortened V by 4 bases and J by 2 bases, and 23 bases separated the two germline ends. CDR1 and CDR2 from the germline V gene are MNHEY and SMNVEV (reference sequence). The CDR3 sequence is 18 residues long. CDR3 nucleotides: TGTGCCAGCAGTTCACGGACAGGGAGCATTAGCGGGCAAGAGACCCAGTACTTC. Protein product: CASSSRTGSISGQETQYF.

This clonotype was counted only a few times. V usage is TRBV4-2 and J usage is TRBJ2-7, with D perhaps being TRBD1 or TRBD2 (5 bases each). This CDR3 is built from 15 residues. Germline assignment: CDR1 LGHNA and CDR2 YNFKEQ. Trimming stripped 4 bases from V and 2 bases from J, with 15 bases between. CDR3 loop: CASSRPGTDTYEQYF. CDR3 DNA sequence: TGTGCCAGCAGCCGTCCCGGGACGGATACCTACGAGCAGTACTTC.

In this sample, this clonotype turned up many times. The chain links TRBV18 to TRBJ2-7; tentatively, D is TRBD1 (6 bases). CDR3 length equals 13 residues. Germline CDR1 KGHSH, CDR2 LQKENI. Trimming pared 3 bases from V and 3 bases from J, leaving 9 bases between. The CDR3 bases are TGTGCCAGCTCACCTCGGACAGACTACGAGCAGTACTTC. It codes for CASSPRTDYEQYF.

In this sample, this clonotype turned up many times. The chain uses TRBV7-9 and TRBJ1-4; D possibly corresponds to TRBD1 (5 bases). The V and J ends lost 0 bases and 3 bases respectively, with 8 bases between them. The CDR3 extends over 15 amino acids. Germline CDR1 and CDR2: SEHNR and FQNEAQ (reference sequence). Here the CDR3 DNA reads TGTGCCAGCAGCTTAGCGCCGGGGGCTAATGAAAAACTGTTTTTT. It is translated as CASSLAPGANEKLFF.

The chain employs TRBV15 and TRBJ1-1; D uncertain. V lost 1 base and J lost 7, with 13 bases in between. The CDR3 extends over 14 amino acids. Looked up from germline, CDR1 is LNHNV and CDR2 is YYDKDF (reference sequence). DNA for the CDR3: TGTGCCACCAGCAGAGCCCTCCAGGTCGTTGAAGCTTTCTTT. Translating gives CATSRALQVVEAFF.

This clonotype was counted at least ten times. V and J are TRBV11-2 and TRBJ2-7, with D possibly being TRBD1 (6 bases). Germline V CDR1 and CDR2: SGHAT, FQNNGV. Trimming pared 5 bases from V and 3 bases from J, leaving 14 bases between. The CDR3 is 14 amino acids. The CDR3: CASSPPGQIYEQYF. In nucleotides, the CDR3 is TGTGCCAGCAGCCCTCCGGGACAAATCTACGAGCAGTACTTC.

This clonotype was detected a few times. This sequence joins TRBV19 and TRBJ1-5, with 7 positions matching TRBD1. CDR3 length: 15 residues. The trim removed 6 bases at V and 6 bases at J, leaving 11 bases unmatched. Germline V lookup: CDR1 LNHDA, CDR2 SQIVND (reference sequence). CDR3 sequence: CASRGRQGGGQPQHF. CDR3 in DNA: TGTGCCAGTAGGGGCCGACAGGGAGGGGGTCAGCCCCAGCATTTT.

Ten or more counts support this clonotype. This chain uses TRBV6-1 with TRBJ1-2, with a possible D match to TRBD1 (6 bases). This CDR3 has 15 amino acids. V lost 7 bases, J lost 4 bases, and 19 bases lay in between. The germline V gene has CDR1 MNHNS and CDR2 SASEGT. The CDR3 DNA reads as TGTGCCAGCATAGGGGATTACAGGGAGGGCTATGGCTACACCTTC. Amino acids: CASIGDYREGYGYTF.

This clonotype was seen a few times. V usage is TRBV5-1 and J usage is TRBJ2-5; D is uncertain. Germline CDR1 reads SGHRS; CDR2 reads YFSETQ. This CDR3 has 12 residues. Trimming took off 0 bases at V and 4 bases at J, with 4 bases between the two ends. CDR3 coding DNA: TGCGCCAGCAGCTTGGAGTCAGAGACCCAGTACTTC. It translates to CASSLESETQYF.

This clonotype has more than one count but fewer than ten. The J gene is TRBJ2-5, the V gene TRBV12-3 or TRBV12-4, with D tentatively TRBD2 (5 bases). This CDR3 has 16 amino acids. The ends were cut back, 1 base at V and 2 bases at J, with 14 bases in the middle. The DNA of the CDR3 is TGTGCCAGCAGTTTAGGGACTCCGGGTGGTCAAGAGACCCAGTACTTC. Encoded protein: CASSLGTPGGQETQYF.

The V and J genes are TRBV20-1 and TRBJ1-5; D is perhaps TRBD1 (5 bases). The CDR3 extends over 17 amino acids. CDR1 is DFQATT and CDR2 is SNEGSKA in the germline V gene (reference sequence). V lost 6 bases and J 2 bases, leaving 23 bases between the germline ends. The CDR3 loop reads CSALRPSGPRGNQPQHF. In nucleotides, the CDR3 is TGCAGTGCCCTTCGGCCCTCCGGTCCCAGGGGCAATCAGCCCCAGCATTTT.

This clonotype was recorded at least ten times. The genes are TRBV9 and TRBJ2-6; D tentatively fits TRBD1 or TRBD2 (5 bases each). Between the trimmed V and J ends, which lost 0 bases and 6 bases, there was a span of 7 bases. This CDR3 is built from 14 residues. From germline, CDR1 is SGDLS and CDR2 YYNGEE. The CDR3 sequence is CASSVEGPANVLTF. DNA of the CDR3: TGTGCCAGCAGCGTAGAGGGACCGGCCAACGTCCTGACTTTC.

CDR3 loop: CSVGGRGVLNEQFF. The CDR3 bases are TGCAGCGTTGGTGGGCGGGGGGTCCTAAATGAGCAGTTCTTC. The V gene is TRBV29-1, the J gene TRBJ2-1; 8 bases are a match to TRBD2. The CDR3 is 14 amino acids. V gave up 4 bases and J gave up 7 bases; unmatched junction bases: 9. From germline, CDR1 is SQVTM and CDR2 ANQGSEA.

The chain is built from TRBV21-1 and TRBJ2-7. TRBV21-1 is reported as a pseudogene. CDR3 length: 14 amino acids. The CDR3 sequence is CASSKSVISYEQYF. In DNA, the CDR3 is TGTGCCAGCAGCAAATCAGTCATTTCCTACGAGCAGTACTTC.

This clonotype was counted ten times or more. This chain links TRBV2 with TRBJ1-1; tentatively, D is TRBD1 (6 bases). CDR1 is SNHLY and CDR2 is FYNNEI in the germline V gene. The CDR3 loop spans 13 amino acids. V lost 7 bases and J lost 4, with 13 bases in between. DNA of the CDR3: TGTGCCAGCACTCCAGGGGATGGCACTGAAGCTTTCTTT. It encodes CASTPGDGTEAFF.

This clonotype has at least ten counts. CDR3 in amino acids: CASSIDWFRGLDSPLHF. In DNA form, the CDR3 reads TGTGCCAGTAGTATCGATTGGTTCCGCGGTCTAGATTCACCCCTCCACTTT. J is TRBJ1-6 and V is TRBV19, with no clear D. Trimming removed 3 bases from V and 8 bases from J, with 20 bases in between. Germline V gene sequence: CDR1 LNHDA, CDR2 SQIVND (reference sequence). CDR3 length: 17 residues.

The sample holds many counts of this clonotype. V usage is TRBV5-1 and J usage is TRBJ2-1, with 8 bases that match TRBD2. The V segment lost 3 bases and the J segment 5 bases; nucleotides outside the gene matches: 10. The V gene's germline CDR1 is SGHRS and CDR2 YFSETQ. This CDR3 has 16 amino acids. CDR3 in DNA: TGCGCCAGCAGCTGGGCCCTAGCGGGCCTAAACAATGAGCAGTTCTTC. Translated: CASSWALAGLNNEQFF.

This clonotype was counted at least ten times. V usage is TRBV7-6 and J usage is TRBJ2-2; 9 bases are a match to TRBD2. CDR3 length: 18 amino acids. The V and J ends lost 0 bases and 2 bases, in that order; junction bases with no gene match: 7. Germline-derived CDR1 and CDR2 are SGHVS and FNYEAQ. The CDR3 DNA follows: TGTGCCAGCAGCTTAGCCCAACGACTAGCGGTTAACACCGGGGAGCTGTTTTTT. Translated, it gives CASSLAQRLAVNTGELFF.

This clonotype has ten or more counts. The V call is TRBV6-5, the J call TRBJ1-1, with D unclear. CDR1 is MNHEY and CDR2 is SVGAGI in the germline V gene. Trimming stripped 6 bases from V and 2 bases from J, with 10 bases between. This CDR3 contains 13 residues. For the CDR3, the DNA is TGTGCCAGCAGAGAAGACGGAAACACTGAAGCTTTCTTT. Translation gives CASREDGNTEAFF.

The gene calls are TRBV6-2 or TRBV6-3 and TRBJ2-7; TRBD1 matches at 8 bases. Losses at the gene ends were 5 bases for V and 2 bases for J; bases not matched to a gene: 2. Germline assignment: CDR1 MNHEY and CDR2 SVGEGT. The CDR3 is 13 amino acids. The CDR3 nucleotides are TGTGCCAGCAGTCGACAGGGGACCTACGAGCAGTACTTC. Its protein is CASSRQGTYEQYF.

CDR3 bases: TGTGCCAGCAGTGAATCGGGGAACGCTTTCTTT. Translation: CASSESGNAFF. The chain links TRBV2 to TRBJ1-1; D call uncertain. The CDR3 extends over 11 amino acids. Trimming stripped 2 bases from V and 11 bases from J, with 9 bases between. CDR1 and CDR2 (germline): SNHLY, FYNNEI.

This chain connects TRBV6-5 to TRBJ1-3; TRBD1 matches at 7 bases. Germline CDR1 and CDR2: MNHEY and SVGAGI. J lost 0 bases, V lost 9 bases, and 11 bases had no gene match. The CDR3 is 16 amino acids. The CDR3 loop is CASNRDSQISGNTIYF. Here the CDR3 DNA reads TGTGCCAGTAACCGGGACAGCCAAATCTCTGGAAACACCATATATTTT.

This chain uses TRBV6-5 with TRBJ2-7; maybe TRBD1 (5 bases). CDR3 length equals 12 residues. Trimming took 5 bases from V and 3 from J, leaving 8 bases between them. The germline CDR1 and CDR2 sequences are MNHEY and SVGAGI. CDR3 coding DNA: TGTGCCAGCAGTGCAAGGGGCTACGAGCAGTACTTC. The encoded protein is CASSARGYEQYF.

The CDR3 DNA is TGTGCCAGCAGCTACGGCCATTCAGATACGCAGTATTTT. Translation: CASSYGHSDTQYF. J is TRBJ2-3 and V is TRBV7-9; no definite D call. The germline gives CDR1 SEHNR, CDR2 FQNEAQ (reference sequence). This CDR3 comprises 13 residues. V was clipped by 4 bases and J by 4 bases, with 9 bases between them.

The V and J genes are TRBV9 and TRBJ2-7, with 7 bases that match TRBD2. Losses at the gene ends were 0 bases for V and 5 bases for J; bases not matched to a gene: 17. Germline-derived CDR1 and CDR2 are SGDLS and YYNGEE. This CDR3 has 18 amino acids. The CDR3 loop is CASSVEETLGGGVDEQYF. The CDR3 DNA is TGTGCCAGCAGCGTAGAAGAGACCCTTGGGGGGGGTGTGGACGAGCAGTACTTC.